These T cell receptor beta chains were read from a single sample in a study of T cell responses to AZD1222 COVID-19 vaccine. Data came from immunoSEQ multiplex PCR; TCRdb stores just in-frame clones and leaves some out. The sample has more than 110,000 clones; about 92% are singletons. The sequencing used peripheral blood, collected on day 0 of AZD1222 vaccination. Receptor source: an adult in good health. Both conserved end residues are part of each CDR3. Fields, in order: V gene, J gene, clone size, D gene, CDR3 protein, CDR3 DNA. A D gene is named only where the DNA matches it firmly. The size entry is marked missing in some rows and otherwise reads once, few, many or a size class.

TRBV5-6	TRBJ1-1	few	TRBD1	CASSSEGARPEAFF	TGTGCCAGCAGCTCTGAGGGGGCCCGCCCTGAAGCTTTCTTT
TRBV7-2	TRBJ2-1	NA	NA	CASSLPGGKSSYNEQFF	TGTGCCAGCAGCCTTCCGGGCGGGAAGAGCTCCTACAATGAGCAGTTCTTC
TRBV7-9	TRBJ2-3	once	TRBD1	CASSFAADRAADTQYF	TGTGCCAGCAGCTTTGCGGCCGACAGGGCCGCAGATACGCAGTATTTT
TRBV3-1/TRBV3-2	TRBJ1-6	NA	NA	CASSQAFQGGSRLHF	TGTGCCAGCAGCCAAGCCTTCCAGGGCGGTTCTCGCCTCCACTTT
TRBV24-1	TRBJ1-5	NA	NA	CATSDAGDQYSNQPQHF	TGTGCCACCAGTGATGCCGGGGACCAGTATAGCAATCAGCCCCAGCATTTT
TRBV3-1/TRBV3-2	TRBJ1-1	NA	NA	CASSQDSAEAFF	TGTGCCAGCAGCCAAGACAGTGCTGAAGCTTTCTTT
TRBV29-1	TRBJ1-1	NA	NA	CSVENPLIGNTEAFF	TGCAGCGTTGAAAACCCTTTGATAGGGAACACTGAAGCTTTCTTT
TRBV29-1	TRBJ1-2	NA	NA	CSVDTGRANYGYTF	TGCAGCGTTGACACCGGGAGAGCTAACTATGGCTACACCTTC
TRBV23-1	TRBJ2-7	NA	NA	CASTSGQWAYEQYF	TGCGCCAGCACTTCAGGGCAATGGGCCTACGAGCAGTACTTC
TRBV5-1	TRBJ2-7	many	TRBD2	CASSGTTSSYEQYF	TGCGCCAGCAGCGGGACTACGAGCTCCTACGAGCAGTACTTC
TRBV28	TRBJ1-1	NA	TRBD1	CASSSTVVRDRNTEAFF	TGTGCCAGCAGTTCCACTGTGGTTCGGGACAGGAACACTGAAGCTTTCTTT
TRBV2	TRBJ1-5	NA	NA	CASSESVNQPQHF	TGTGCCAGCAGTGAGTCAGTCAATCAGCCCCAGCATTTT
TRBV5-5	TRBJ2-4	few	TRBD2	CASSSIAGEANIQYF	TGTGCCAGCAGCTCCATAGCGGGAGAGGCGAACATTCAGTACTTC
TRBV7-6	TRBJ1-2	NA	NA	CASSSGTRKGGYTF	TGTGCCAGCAGCTCCGGGACACGCAAGGGTGGCTACACCTTC
TRBV2	TRBJ1-2	few	TRBD1	CASSARTGLHYGYTF	TGTGCCAGCAGCGCCAGGACAGGCCTACACTATGGCTACACCTTC
TRBV19	TRBJ2-7	NA	NA	CASRRAGQTGEQYF	TGTGCCAGTAGGAGGGCGGGACAGACGGGCGAGCAGTACTTC
TRBV7-8	TRBJ2-2	NA	TRBD2	CASSPSGGNELAERTGELFF	TGTGCCAGCAGCCCGTCGGGAGGAAATGAACTAGCGGAGAGGACCGGGGAGCTGTTTTTT
TRBV24-1	TRBJ2-3	NA	NA	CATSDLNSGTDTQYF	TGTGCCACCAGTGATTTAAACTCGGGCACAGATACGCAGTATTTT
TRBV4-2	TRBJ2-1	NA	NA	CASSQVSRGVGNEQFF	TGTGCCAGCAGCCAAGTTTCCAGGGGTGTCGGCAATGAGCAGTTCTTC
TRBV9	TRBJ2-1	few	NA	CASSESSESSYNEQFF	TGTGCCAGCAGCGAGAGCAGCGAGAGCTCCTACAATGAGCAGTTCTTC
TRBV27	TRBJ2-2	NA	TRBD2	CASKLDSGATGELFF	TGTGCCAGTAAATTGGATAGCGGGGCCACCGGGGAGCTGTTTTTT
TRBV6-5	TRBJ2-7	NA	NA	CASSPQSGAYEQYF	TGTGCCAGCAGCCCCCAGTCGGGGGCCTACGAGCAGTACTTC
TRBV30	TRBJ1-3	NA	NA	CAWTDQPWGISGNTIYF	TGTGCCTGGACTGATCAACCCTGGGGGATCTCTGGAAACACCATATATTTT
TRBV24-1	TRBJ1-4	NA	TRBD1	CSAGQGMTNEKLFF	TGTTCTGCAGGACAGGGGATGACTAATGAAAAACTGTTTTTT
TRBV5-1	TRBJ2-7	NA	TRBD2	CASRLSSGVTYEQYF	TGCGCCAGCAGGCTCTCTAGCGGGGTAACCTACGAGCAGTACTTC
TRBV7-2	TRBJ2-7	NA	NA	CASSLAAQGPYEQYF	TGTGCCAGCAGCTTAGCGGCACAGGGACCCTACGAGCAGTACTTC
TRBV9	TRBJ2-1	NA	TRBD2	CASSVGLAGRGSYNEQFF	TGTGCCAGCAGCGTAGGACTAGCGGGACGAGGCTCCTACAATGAGCAGTTCTTC
TRBV10-3	TRBJ1-1	NA	NA	CAISPGVGGTEAFF	TGTGCCATCAGTCCAGGGGTCGGGGGAACTGAAGCTTTCTTT
TRBV30	TRBJ2-6	NA	NA	CAWTSGANVLTF	TGTGCCTGGACCTCTGGGGCCAACGTCCTGACTTTC
TRBV19	TRBJ1-1	NA	TRBD1	CASSIDRDRANTEAFF	TGTGCCAGTAGTATAGATCGGGACAGGGCGAACACTGAAGCTTTCTTT
TRBV23-1	TRBJ2-5	NA	NA	CASSRSYQETQYF	TGCGCCAGCAGTCGATCGTACCAAGAGACCCAGTACTTC
TRBV4-3	TRBJ1-3	NA	NA	CASSPKKRTLGNTIYF	TGCGCCAGCAGCCCTAAAAAGCGGACTCTTGGAAACACCATATATTTT
TRBV6-2/TRBV6-3	TRBJ1-5	NA	TRBD1	CASSYLGQGNQPQHF	TGTGCCAGCAGTTACCTGGGACAGGGTAATCAGCCCCAGCATTTT
TRBV5-5	TRBJ2-7	NA	NA	CASSLESLSSYEQYF	TGTGCCAGCAGCTTGGAGAGCCTGAGCTCCTACGAGCAGTACTTC
TRBV6-5	TRBJ2-7	NA	TRBD2	CASSLETSGRSYEQYF	TGTGCCAGCAGTTTAGAGACTAGCGGGAGAAGCTACGAGCAGTACTTC
TRBV6-4	TRBJ1-5	NA	NA	CASSVSINQPQHF	TGTGCCAGCAGTGTTTCAATAAACCAGCCCCAGCATTTT
TRBV7-9	TRBJ2-1	NA	NA	CASSLGWGDEQFF	TGTGCCAGCAGCTTAGGATGGGGGGATGAGCAGTTCTTC
TRBV5-1	TRBJ1-4	NA	NA	CASSLDPGGNEKLFF	TGCGCCAGCAGCTTGGATCCGGGAGGTAATGAAAAACTGTTTTTT
TRBV3-1/TRBV3-2	TRBJ2-1	NA	TRBD2	CASGLAGGPHEQFF	TGTGCCAGCGGACTAGCGGGAGGGCCCCATGAGCAGTTCTTC
TRBV6-5	TRBJ2-7	once	NA	CASSSSGGEGYEQYF	NA
TRBV5-1	TRBJ2-1	NA	NA	CASSPGPSGDEQFF	TGCGCCAGCAGCCCCGGACCAAGCGGCGATGAGCAGTTCTTC